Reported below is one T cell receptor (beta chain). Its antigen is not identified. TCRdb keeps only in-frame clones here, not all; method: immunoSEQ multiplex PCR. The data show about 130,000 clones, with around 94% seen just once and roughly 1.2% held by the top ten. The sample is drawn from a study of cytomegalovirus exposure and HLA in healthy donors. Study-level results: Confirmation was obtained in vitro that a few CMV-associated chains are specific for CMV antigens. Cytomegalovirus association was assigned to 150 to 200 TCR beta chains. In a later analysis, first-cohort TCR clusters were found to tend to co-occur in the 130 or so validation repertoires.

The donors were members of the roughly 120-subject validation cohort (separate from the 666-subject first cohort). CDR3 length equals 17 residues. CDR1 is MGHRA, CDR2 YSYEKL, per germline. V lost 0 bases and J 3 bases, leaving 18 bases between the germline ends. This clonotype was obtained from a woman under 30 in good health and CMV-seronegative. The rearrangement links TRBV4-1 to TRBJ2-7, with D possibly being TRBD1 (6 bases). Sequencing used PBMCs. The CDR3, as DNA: TGCGCCAGCAGCCAAGATCCGGTCGCAGGGGTTAACTACGAGCAGTACTTC. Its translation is CASSQDPVAGVNYEQYF.